These 23 T cell receptor beta chains share one sample of origin, sequenced in a study of blood T cell repertoires in COVID-19. Profiled with immunoSEQ multiplex PCR; TCRdb holds only in-frame clones, not every one. The data hold 120,000 to 150,000 clones, with roughly 80% observed a single time. The sample consisted of peripheral blood. These receptor sequences come from a man aged 45-65 years with acute or convalescent COVID-19.

This chain uses TRBV28 with TRBJ1-2; 9 bases line up with TRBD1. The germline gives CDR1 MDHEN, CDR2 SYDVKM. The trim removed 6 bases at V and 7 bases at J, leaving 12 bases unmatched. This CDR3 has 15 amino acids. The DNA for the CDR3 is TGTGCCAGCAGGTTACCGGGACAGGGTTCCGGTGGCTACACCTTC. Translating gives CASRLPGQGSGGYTF.

Details on this clone: Other DNA sequences in the same sample also yield this CDR3. This sequence joins TRBV27 and TRBJ1-1, with TRBD1 matching over 7 bases. V was pared by 3 bases and J by 4 bases, with 5 bases of the junction left unmatched. This CDR3 region has 14 residues. Per germline, CDR1 MNHEY and CDR2 SMNVEV (reference sequence). CDR3 in DNA: TGTGCCAGCAGTTTGTCCCCAGGGGGCACTGAAGCTTTCTTT. Protein sequence: CASSLSPGGTEAFF.

The chain links TRBV30 to TRBJ2-1, with 8 bases aligning to TRBD1. There are 14 residues in the CDR3. The germline CDR1 and CDR2 sequences are GTSNPN and SVGIG (reference sequence). After removal of 1 base from V and 4 bases from J, the junction contained 3 bases not matched to a gene. This chain's CDR3 is CAWSGDRRYNEQFF. The CDR3 region has the DNA TGTGCCTGGAGTGGGGACAGGAGATACAATGAGCAGTTCTTC.

The chain carries TRBV7-2 and TRBJ2-1, with 9 bases identical to TRBD2. This CDR3 region has 15 residues. With V trimmed by 5 bases and J by 12 bases, 14 bases remained unmatched. Germline assignment: CDR1 SGHTA and CDR2 FQGNSA. The CDR3 reads CASSQGTSTALPQFF. CDR3 in DNA: TGTGCCAGCAGCCAGGGGACTAGCACCGCATTGCCGCAGTTCTTC.

The chain uses TRBV19 and TRBJ1-6; unclear D gene. This CDR3 has 18 amino acids. The germline gives CDR1 LNHDA, CDR2 SQIVND (reference sequence). V lost 3 bases and J 5 bases, leaving 20 bases between the germline ends. CDR3 loop: CASSMAPATGNNNSPLHF. The CDR3 DNA reads TGTGCCAGTAGTATGGCCCCTGCGACTGGTAATAATAATTCACCCCTCCACTTT.

This chain uses TRBV6-5 with TRBJ2-1; 9 bases align to TRBD1. The CDR3 is 13 residues long. Germline trimming cut 8 bases from V and 6 bases from J; bases unmatched to any gene: 5. In germline, CDR1 is MNHEY, CDR2 SVGAGI. DNA for the CDR3: TGTGCCAGCGCGGGACAGGGTGGCAATGAGCAGTTCTTC. This gives the protein CASAGQGGNEQFF.

The chain carries TRBV10-1 and TRBJ1-1, with 7 bases lining up with TRBD1. The CDR3 has 16 amino acids. V was clipped by 3 bases and J by 1 base; unmatched bases: 8. Looked up from germline, CDR1 is WNHNN and CDR2 is SYGVQD (reference sequence). The CDR3 reads CASSESRGLGNTEAFF. CDR3 bases: TGCGCCAGCAGTGAATCAAGGGGGCTGGGGAACACTGAAGCTTTCTTT.

The chain joins TRBV19 to TRBJ1-1; 8 positions match TRBD1. V was pared by 6 bases and J by 5 bases, with 8 bases of the junction left unmatched. The CDR3 extends over 14 amino acids. Per the germline V gene, CDR1 is LNHDA and CDR2 is SQIVND (reference sequence). The CDR3 region is CASRAWTGRTEAFF. In DNA, the CDR3 is TGTGCCAGTAGAGCATGGACAGGGAGGACTGAAGCTTTCTTT.

J is TRBJ1-3 and V is TRBV7-2, with D tentatively TRBD1 (5 bases). This CDR3 has 15 amino acids. Germline CDR1 reads SGHTA; CDR2 reads FQGNSA. The ends were cut back, 5 bases at V and 3 bases at J, with 14 bases in the middle. CDR3 DNA sequence: TGTGCCAGCAGCCAGGCGGGGCGTGTTGGAAACACCATATATTTT. This sequence encodes CASSQAGRVGNTIYF.

The gene calls are TRBV5-1 and TRBJ1-1, with no clear D. The CDR3 extends over 14 amino acids. Trimming removed 4 bases at V and 5 bases at J, with 15 bases between. Germline values: CDR1 SGHRS, CDR2 YFSETQ. The chain's CDR3 is CASSQSYGVTEAFF. CDR3 bases: TGCGCCAGCAGCCAATCGTACGGGGTGACTGAAGCTTTCTTT.

Only one count was recorded for this clone. This chain links TRBV10-2 with TRBJ2-2; 11 nucleotides align to TRBD2. Trimming removed 6 bases from V and 5 bases from J; junction bases left unmatched: 11. CDR1 is WSHSY and CDR2 is SAAADI in the germline V gene. This CDR3 is 17 amino acids long. In nucleotides, the CDR3 is TGCGCCAGCAGCTCCGAACTAGCGGGGGTCGGGACCGGGGAGCTGTTTTTT. Amino acid sequence: CASSSELAGVGTGELFF.

As regards this clone: The sample carries other DNA sequences with the same CDR3. The rearrangement links TRBV10-3 to TRBJ1-6; TRBD1 aligns across 11 bases. V dropped 6 bases and J dropped 9; count of bases not matched to a gene: 7. Germline lookup yields CDR1 ENHRY and CDR2 SYGVKD. The CDR3 has 15 amino acids. CDR3 sequence reads: CAISPGQGGFSPLHF. CDR3 DNA: TGTGCCATCAGCCCGGGACAGGGGGGATTTTCACCCCTCCACTTT.

This clone was picked up a small number of times. This chain links TRBV10-3 with TRBJ1-2; D is perhaps TRBD1 (6 bases). The CDR3 length is 15 residues. The V gene lost 6 bases and the J gene lost 8 bases, with 22 bases spanning the gap. Germline CDR1 and CDR2: ENHRY and SYGVKD. This CDR3 reads CAIRDGTLEREGYTF. The CDR3 nucleotides are TGTGCCATCAGGGACGGGACACTCGAAAGGGAAGGCTACACCTTC.

The chain recombines TRBV5-6 with TRBJ1-5, with a possible D match to TRBD1 (5 bases). The CDR3 runs to 19 residues. V was trimmed by 3 bases and J by 5 bases, leaving 27 bases between them. Per the germline V gene, CDR1 is SGHDT and CDR2 is YYEEEE. The CDR3 DNA sequence: TGTGCCAGCAGCTCACTTAACATGCAACGAACAGGATCGGATCAGCCCCAGCATTTT. As protein: CASSSLNMQRTGSDQPQHF. Together with reference TRBV5-6 and TRBJ1-5, the CDR3 gives the full variable domain: DAGVTQSPTHLIKTRGQQVTLRCSPKSGHDTVSWYQQALGQGPQFIFQYYEEEERQRGNFPDRFSGHQFPNYSSELNVNALLLGDSALYLCASSSLNMQRTGSDQPQHFGDGTRLSIL.

This rearrangement joins TRBV2 to TRBJ1-4, with D perhaps TRBD1 (6 bases). V was cut by 4 bases and J by 8 bases, with 17 bases left in between. The CDR3 contains 15 residues. Germline loops: CDR1 SNHLY, CDR2 FYNNEI. CDR3 nucleotides: TGTGCCAGCAGTGCGGGGGGCGCCGCGGGAGAAAAACTGTTTTTT. Translated, it gives CASSAGGAAGEKLFF.

A single count supports this clone. CDR3 sequence (DNA): TGTGCCAGCAGCTTACTAGCGGGGGGGCCTAATGAGCAGTTCTTC. It translates to CASSLLAGGPNEQFF. V is TRBV7-3 and J is TRBJ2-1, with 12 bases lining up with TRBD2. Trimming cost V 2 bases and J 7 bases; bases outside gene matches: 3. Germline lookup yields CDR1 SGHTA and CDR2 FQGTGA. The CDR3 consists of 15 residues.

V and J are TRBV6-6 and TRBJ1-2; D might be TRBD1 (5 bases). Trimming took 8 bases from V and 2 from J, leaving 9 bases between them. CDR3 length equals 12 residues. Germline V gene data show CDR1 as MNHNY and CDR2 as SVGAGI (reference sequence). The CDR3: CASGGSNYGYTF. In DNA form, the CDR3 reads TGTGCCAGCGGGGGGTCGAACTATGGCTACACCTTC.

The V call is TRBV20-1, the J call TRBJ2-3; 8 nucleotides line up with TRBD2. CDR3 length: 16 residues. Germline-derived CDR1 and CDR2 are DFQATT and SNEGSKA (reference sequence). J gave up 2 bases and V 3 bases, and 10 bases lay outside the gene matches. CDR3 sequence: CSASTLAGSSTDTQYF. CDR3 bases: TGCAGTGCTAGTACCTTAGCGGGGAGCTCCACAGATACGCAGTATTTT.

This chain connects TRBV5-1 to TRBJ2-3, with D perhaps matching TRBD2 (6 bases). The germline gives CDR1 SGHRS, CDR2 YFSETQ. The V gene lost 0 bases and the J gene lost 1 base, with 6 bases spanning the gap. There are 14 residues in the CDR3. The CDR3 DNA is TGCGCCAGCAGCTTGGGACTAGGCACAGATACGCAGTATTTT. This gives the protein CASSLGLGTDTQYF.

CDR3 region: CASTGGRGQGTETQYF. CDR3 sequence (DNA): TGTGCCAGCACCGGGGGCCGGGGACAGGGGACAGAGACCCAGTACTTC. V and J are TRBV2 and TRBJ2-5; 10 bases agree with TRBD1. Germline loops: CDR1 SNHLY, CDR2 FYNNEI. V was pared by 7 bases and J by 4 bases, with 12 bases of the junction left unmatched. This CDR3 spans 16 amino acids.

CDR3 amino acids: CASSSGLALQETQYF. CDR3 bases: TGTGCCAGCAGCTCGGGACTAGCGCTACAAGAGACCCAGTACTTC. The chain recombines TRBV6-6 with TRBJ2-5; 10 bases fit TRBD2. This CDR3 contains 15 residues. Germline trimming cut 6 bases from V and 2 bases from J; bases unmatched to any gene: 6. Germline V CDR1 and CDR2: MNHNY, SVGAGI (reference sequence).

This chain links TRBV4-1 with TRBJ2-5; tentative D call: TRBD2 (6 bases). There are 15 residues in the CDR3. Germline V CDR1 and CDR2: MGHRA, YSYEKL. With 3 bases removed from V and 2 bases from J, the gap between germline ends came to 13 bases. The CDR3 sequence: CASSQLGGLQETQYF. In DNA, the CDR3 is TGCGCCAGCAGCCAGCTCGGGGGTTTACAAGAGACCCAGTACTTC.

The genes are TRBV6-2 or TRBV6-3 and TRBJ1-1; D might be TRBD1 (5 bases). CDR3 length: 16 residues. V was cut by 2 bases and J by 1 base, with 14 bases left in between. Germline V gives CDR1 MNHEY, CDR2 SVGEGT. CDR3 DNA sequence: TGTGCCAGCAGTTACACAGGTGTCAGAAAGAACACTGAAGCTTTCTTT. This gives the protein CASSYTGVRKNTEAFF.